Listed here are 13 T cell receptor beta chains from one sample, sequenced in a study of shared clonotypes between healthy human individuals. Profiled with immunoSEQ multiplex PCR; TCRdb holds only in-frame clones, not every one. The sample carries approximately 180,000 clones, 80% to 95% recorded once. Sequences were obtained from naive CD4+ T cells sorted from blood. Sample subset: CD45RA+ positively selected. The receptors derive from a woman in her twenties or thirties in good health.

This chain links TRBV28 with TRBJ1-2, with 8 positions matching TRBD1. The trim removed 5 bases at V and 8 bases at J, leaving 7 bases unmatched. Germline V gives CDR1 MDHEN, CDR2 SYDVKM. CDR3 length equals 13 residues. The CDR3 is CASSPGQVRGYTF. As DNA, the CDR3 is TGTGCCAGCAGTCCGGGACAGGTGCGCGGCTACACCTTC.

The rearrangement links TRBV6-5 to TRBJ1-1, with D unclear. V lost 0 bases and J 1 base, leaving 12 bases between the germline ends. CDR1 is MNHEY and CDR2 is SVGAGI in the germline V gene. The CDR3 extends over 16 amino acids. The CDR3 sequence is CASSYSLGRRNTEAFF. The CDR3 DNA sequence: TGTGCCAGCAGTTACTCGTTAGGACGGAGGAACACTGAAGCTTTCTTT.

V gene TRBV27 combines with J gene TRBJ1-4, with D uncertain. The germline V gene encodes CDR1 MNHEY and CDR2 SMNVEV (reference sequence). CDR3 length: 15 residues. V dropped 3 bases and J dropped 4 bases, with 12 bases sitting between them. The CDR3, as DNA: TGTGCCAGCAGTTTTATCTCTCCGGGTAATGAAAAACTGTTTTTT. It codes for CASSFISPGNEKLFF.

This clone appeared once. The genes are TRBV28 and TRBJ1-1; D possibly corresponds to TRBD1 (5 bases). The CDR3 totals 14 residues. Between the trimmed V and J ends, which lost 6 bases and 4 bases, there was a span of 15 bases. Germline lookup yields CDR1 MDHEN and CDR2 SYDVKM. The CDR3 loop reads CASSNQGRGTEAFF. CDR3 in DNA: TGTGCCAGCAGCAATCAGGGAAGGGGCACTGAAGCTTTCTTT.

The chain recombines TRBV28 with TRBJ2-1; the match to TRBD2 covers 7 bases. V gave up 3 bases and J gave up 5 bases; unmatched junction bases: 16. Germline CDR1 is MDHEN and CDR2 is SYDVKM. CDR3 size: 18 residues. CDR3 coding DNA: TGTGCCAGCAGTTTGGGGCGGGAGTTTGTAGGACACCACAATGAGCAGTTCTTC. Its translation: CASSLGREFVGHHNEQFF.

The chain joins TRBV27 to TRBJ2-3, with D maybe TRBD2 (5 bases). Germline CDR1 MNHEY, CDR2 SMNVEV (reference sequence). The V gene lost 2 bases and the J gene lost 6 bases, with 12 bases spanning the gap. This CDR3 comprises 14 residues. The CDR3 nucleotides are TGTGCCAGCAGTTTAGTTACGGGAACGGATACGCAGTATTTT. This translates into CASSLVTGTDTQYF.

This clone was counted only a few times. The chain combines TRBV19 with TRBJ1-2; the D gene is possibly TRBD1 (5 bases). Looked up from germline, CDR1 is LNHDA and CDR2 is SQIVND (reference sequence). Trimming shortened V by 3 bases and J by 3 bases, and 8 bases separated the two germline ends. The CDR3 spans 13 residues. CDR3 sequence reads: CASSISTDYGYTF. In DNA, the CDR3 is TGTGCCAGTAGTATCTCGACAGACTATGGCTACACCTTC.

The gene calls are TRBV5-1 and TRBJ2-2, with D possibly being TRBD1 or TRBD2 (5 bases each). Trimming pared 0 bases from V and 6 bases from J, leaving 9 bases between. This CDR3 has 14 amino acids. Germline V gives CDR1 SGHRS, CDR2 YFSETQ. CDR3 sequence: CASSLVVGAGELFF. CDR3 coding DNA: TGCGCCAGCAGCTTGGTAGTGGGGGCCGGGGAGCTGTTTTTT.

The chain is built from TRBV7-9 and TRBJ2-1, with 13 nucleotides matching TRBD2. V shed 5 bases and J 1 base; nucleotides not matched to a gene: 8. This CDR3 spans 18 amino acids. The V gene's germline CDR1 is SEHNR and CDR2 FQNEAQ (reference sequence). This CDR3 is CASSQTSGRPLSYNEQFF. In nucleotides, the CDR3 is TGTGCCAGCAGCCAGACTAGCGGGAGGCCATTATCCTACAATGAGCAGTTCTTC.

This clone has only one observation. Other DNA sequences in this specimen translate into the identical CDR3. The V gene is TRBV5-1, the J gene TRBJ2-5; D unclear. V was shortened by 0 bases and J by 5 bases, with 5 bases between the two germline ends. Looked up from germline, CDR1 is SGHRS and CDR2 is YFSETQ. The CDR3 runs 12 residues. This chain's CDR3 is CASSLVGETQYF. CDR3 sequence (DNA): TGCGCCAGCAGCTTGGTAGGGGAGACCCAGTACTTC. Full variable domain (remainder filled in from reference TRBV5-1 and TRBJ2-5): KAGVTQTPRYLIKTRGQQVTLSCSPISGHRSVSWYQQTPGQGLQFLFEYFSETQRNKGNFPGRFSGRQFSNSRSEMNVSTLELGDSALYLCASSLVGETQYFGPGTRLLVL.

J is TRBJ2-1 and V is TRBV11-2; D is unclear. Trimming left V 1 base short and J 6 bases short, with 10 bases between. The CDR3 runs to 14 residues. Germline V gene lookup returns CDR1 SGHAT and CDR2 FQNNGV. CDR3: CASSLASYLNEQFF. The CDR3 nucleotides are TGTGCCAGCAGCTTAGCGTCCTACCTCAATGAGCAGTTCTTC.

The chain links TRBV30 to TRBJ2-2; D perhaps matches TRBD2 (6 bases). V lost 1 base, J lost 4 bases, and 10 bases lay in between. Germline V gene data show CDR1 as GTSNPN and CDR2 as SVGIG (reference sequence). The CDR3 extends over 14 amino acids. CDR3 protein: CAWSAGTFTGELFF. The CDR3 nucleotides read TGTGCCTGGAGTGCCGGGACTTTCACCGGGGAGCTGTTTTTT.

The chain has TRBV18 and TRBJ2-4; no clear D gene. The germline V gene has CDR1 KGHSH and CDR2 LQKENI. V lost 2 bases and J lost 2, with 13 bases in between. CDR3 length: 16 residues. This chain's CDR3 is CASSPGTVMTKNIQYF. CDR3 bases: TGTGCCAGCTCACCAGGAACGGTTATGACCAAAAACATTCAGTACTTC.